These 29 T cell receptor beta chains were sequenced from one sample in a study of response to subunit inactivated influenza vaccine (dated by TCRdb to the late 2010s). The method was RT-PCR. This sample was sequenced with an Illumina HiSeq 2500. The public reads were run again by TCRdb, first through fastp at Q25 and then through MiXCR, and only productive beta chains were kept. Each entry is one CDR3 protein sequence, shown with its most common DNA and genes. Counted in this sample were roughly 700,000 distinct CDR3 sequences; about 15% of them appeared once. Together, the top ten hold 5.5% to 8% of the sample. This sample comprised PBMCs from blood, obtained 14 days before vaccination. Every receptor here comes from a man in his fifties who received an inactivated influenza vaccine. Donor details come from another sample of the same person, matched by shared clones.

This clonotype was seen more than once but under ten times. J is TRBJ2-1 and V is TRBV19; 11 positions agree with TRBD1. This CDR3 has 17 amino acids. V lost 4 bases, J lost 8 bases, and 13 bases stayed unmatched. Germline values: CDR1 LNHDA, CDR2 SQIVND (reference sequence). The CDR3 spells CASSRRPGQGVSHEQFF. The CDR3 region has the DNA TGTGCCAGTAGTAGGAGACCGGGACAGGGGGTCAGCCATGAGCAGTTCTTC.

This clonotype showed up just a few times. The chain employs TRBV5-1 and TRBJ2-1; D is unresolved. The CDR3 totals 14 residues. V lost 0 bases and J 0 bases, leaving 4 bases between the germline ends. CDR1 SGHRS and CDR2 YFSETQ come from the germline V gene. Here the CDR3 DNA reads TGCGCCAGCAGCTTGGAGCACTCCTACAATGAGCAGTTCTTC. Translation gives CASSLEHSYNEQFF.

The chain couples TRBV6-2 or TRBV6-3 to TRBJ1-6; tentative D call: TRBD1 (5 bases). The CDR3 totals 14 residues. The V gene's germline CDR1 is MNHEY and CDR2 SVGEGT. V lost 2 bases and J lost 10, with 12 bases in between. The CDR3 sequence: CASSYDSYYSPLHF. The CDR3, as DNA: TGTGCCAGCAGTTACGACAGTTACTACTCACCCCTCCACTTT.

This clonotype was counted between two and nine times. V usage is TRBV7-8 and J usage is TRBJ1-5; D perhaps matches TRBD1 (6 bases). CDR3 length: 16 residues. V lost 8 bases and J lost 1, with 18 bases in between. CDR1 is SGHVS and CDR2 is FQNEAQ in the germline V gene. The CDR3 loop is CASAKAGQLSNQPQHF. The DNA of the CDR3 is TGTGCCAGCGCCAAAGCTGGACAGTTAAGCAATCAGCCCCAGCATTTT.

The rearrangement links TRBV10-3 to TRBJ2-1, with 8 bases lining up with TRBD2. This CDR3 contains 14 residues. After removal of 5 bases from V and 6 bases from J, the junction contained 6 bases not matched to a gene. Germline values: CDR1 ENHRY, CDR2 SYGVKD. The CDR3 is CAISSGRTTNEQFF. In DNA form, the CDR3 reads TGTGCCATCAGTAGCGGGAGAACTACCAATGAGCAGTTCTTC.

This clonotype was counted a few times. CDR3: CASSSLPQGAIGETQYF. CDR3 DNA sequence: TGCGCCAGCAGCTCCCTACCCCAGGGAGCGATCGGGGAGACCCAGTACTTC. The chain combines TRBV5-1 with TRBJ2-5; perhaps D is TRBD1 or TRBD2 (5 bases each). The CDR3 consists of 17 residues. V lost 3 bases to trimming and J lost 5 bases, with 23 bases between them. Per germline, CDR1 SGHRS and CDR2 YFSETQ.

This clonotype was seen more than once but under ten times. This chain links TRBV15 with TRBJ2-1; 8 bases are a match to TRBD1. Germline assignment: CDR1 LNHNV and CDR2 YYDKDF (reference sequence). V shed 0 bases, J shed 7 bases, and the junction held 17 bases outside the gene matches. The CDR3 has 19 amino acids. As DNA, the CDR3 is TGTGCCACCAGCAGAGATAAATGGGTGGGCCGAGGACAGGGAAATGAGCAGTTCTTC. It encodes CATSRDKWVGRGQGNEQFF.

The genes are TRBV7-2 and TRBJ2-2, with 10 bases that match TRBD2. Germline lookup yields CDR1 SGHTA and CDR2 FQGNSA. The CDR3 loop spans 15 amino acids. The junction had 3 bases not matched to a gene; V was cut back by 3 bases and J by 5 bases. CDR3 sequence: CASSFILAGTGELFF. Here the CDR3 DNA reads TGTGCCAGCAGCTTCATACTAGCGGGGACCGGGGAGCTGTTTTTT. Based on the CDR3 plus reference TRBV7-2 and TRBJ2-2, the full variable domain is GAGVSQSPSNKVTEKGKDVELRCDPISGHTALYWYRQSLGQGLEFLIYFQGNSAPDKSGLPSDRFSAERTGGSVSTLTIQRTQQEDSAVYLCASSFILAGTGELFFGEGSRLTVL.

Concerning this clonotype: A junction boundary mismatches the germline segment, possibly from a read error. This sequence joins TRBV11-2 and TRBJ1-3; TRBD1 aligns across 7 bases. Germline CDR1 reads SGHAT; CDR2 reads FQNNGV. The CDR3 is 16 residues long. The CDR3 protein is CASSVTPGTVGITIYF. Written as DNA, the CDR3 is TGTGCCAGCAGCGTCACGCCCGGGACAGTGGGAATCACCATATATTTT.

In this sample, this clonotype turned up many times. As DNA, the CDR3 is TGTGCCAGCAGTTTCCGGGACAGCTATGGCTACACCTTC. Protein: CASSFRDSYGYTF. The chain couples TRBV12-3 or TRBV12-4 to TRBJ1-2; 7 nucleotides agree with TRBD1. The CDR3 covers 13 residues. The ends lost 3 bases at V and 4 bases at J; junction bases unmatched: 2.

The chain joins TRBV9 to TRBJ2-1, with 7 bases matching TRBD1. The CDR3 length is 15 residues. The V segment lost 2 bases and the J segment 8 bases; nucleotides outside the gene matches: 10. CDR1 SGDLS and CDR2 YYNGEE come from the germline V gene. In DNA form, the CDR3 reads TGTGCCAGCAGCGTGCAGACAGGGATTGGGGATGAGCAGTTCTTC. It translates to CASSVQTGIGDEQFF.

The gene calls are TRBV19 and TRBJ1-2, with TRBD1 as a possible D gene (5 bases). CDR1 and CDR2 (germline): LNHDA, SQIVND (reference sequence). CDR3 size: 14 residues. Trimming stripped 2 bases from V and 8 bases from J, with 15 bases between. The CDR3 DNA sequence: TGTGCCAGTAGTATATCTCGGCAGGGAGGCGGCTACACCTTC. The encoded protein is CASSISRQGGGYTF.

The V call is TRBV9, the J call TRBJ1-4; the match to TRBD1 covers 7 bases. The V gene end was trimmed by 3 bases and the J gene end by 7 bases; junction bases not matched to a gene: 3. CDR1 is SGDLS, CDR2 YYNGEE, per germline. CDR3 length: 13 residues. CDR3 DNA: TGTGCCAGCAGCGGACAGGGAAGTGAAAAACTGTTTTTT. Translated: CASSGQGSEKLFF. Full variable domain (rest looked up from reference TRBV9 and TRBJ1-4): DSGVTQTPKHLITATGQRVTLRCSPRSGDLSVYWYQQSLDQGLQFLIQYYNGEERAKGNILERFSAQQFPDLHSELNLSSLELGDSALYFCASSGQGSEKLFFGSGTQLSVL.

This chain joins TRBV4-1 and TRBJ2-2, with 7 positions matching TRBD1. The V segment lost 4 bases and the J segment 6 bases; nucleotides outside the gene matches: 14. The CDR3 totals 17 residues. The V gene's germline CDR1 is MGHRA and CDR2 YSYEKL. The CDR3 loop is CASSPRRGGIGAGELFF. In DNA form, the CDR3 reads TGCGCCAGCAGCCCCCGGCGAGGGGGCATCGGGGCCGGGGAGCTGTTTTTT.

This chain joins TRBV14 and TRBJ2-1; TRBD1 aligns across 8 bases. V lost 1 base to trimming and J lost 0 bases; unmatched junction nucleotides: 2. In germline, CDR1 is SGHDN, CDR2 FVKESK. The CDR3 totals 16 residues. The CDR3: CASSQGTGTSYNEQFF. The CDR3 DNA sequence: TGTGCCAGCAGCCAAGGGACAGGGACCTCCTACAATGAGCAGTTCTTC. The variable domain in full, with the rest retrieved from reference TRBV14 and TRBJ2-1, is EAGVTQFPSHSVIEKGQTVTLRCDPISGHDNLYWYRRVMGKEIKFLLHFVKESKQDESGMPNNRFLAERTGGTYSTLKVQPAELEDSGVYFCASSQGTGTSYNEQFFGPGTRLTVL.

The table lists this clonotype with many counts. This chain connects TRBV6-2 or TRBV6-3 to TRBJ2-7; the D gene is possibly TRBD1 (6 bases). Germline loops: CDR1 MNHEY, CDR2 SVGEGT. This CDR3 has 12 residues. Between the trimmed V and J ends, which lost 2 bases and 6 bases, there was a span of 8 bases. The CDR3 region has the DNA TGTGCCAGCAGTTACGTAGGGGGCGAGCAGTACTTC. Amino acid sequence: CASSYVGGEQYF.

The rearrangement joins TRBV6-1 to TRBJ2-7; 8 bases fit TRBD2. The V gene end was trimmed by 6 bases and the J gene end by 2 bases; junction bases not matched to a gene: 6. The CDR3 is 14 residues long. Germline V lookup: CDR1 MNHNS, CDR2 SASEGT. CDR3 amino acids: CASRATSGTYEQYF. The CDR3 DNA sequence: TGTGCCAGCAGAGCTACTAGCGGAACCTACGAGCAGTACTTC.

The chain is built from TRBV5-1 and TRBJ2-1; D might be TRBD2 (5 bases). This CDR3 region has 16 residues. V dropped 3 bases and J dropped 0 bases, with 13 bases sitting between them. Germline V lookup: CDR1 SGHRS, CDR2 YFSETQ. CDR3 protein: CASSSGSDRSYNEQFF. Here the CDR3 DNA reads TGCGCCAGCAGCTCCGGTAGCGACCGCTCCTACAATGAGCAGTTCTTC.

The chain couples TRBV7-6 to TRBJ2-3; TRBD1 aligns across 7 bases. This CDR3 spans 15 amino acids. Trimming at V came to 4 bases and at J to 1 base, leaving 5 bases not matched to a gene. CDR1 and CDR2 (germline): SGHVS, FNYEAQ. The CDR3 nucleotides read TGTGCCAGCAGCTACCGGGACAGTGGCACAGATACGCAGTATTTT. This gives the protein CASSYRDSGTDTQYF.

In this sample, this clonotype turned up many times. The gene calls are TRBV12-3 or TRBV12-4 and TRBJ2-7; 7 positions match TRBD1. CDR3 length: 13 amino acids. Losses at the gene ends were 6 bases for V and 0 bases for J; bases not matched to a gene: 2. The CDR3 sequence is CASRRTGSYEQYF. DNA of the CDR3: TGTGCCAGCAGGAGGACAGGCTCCTACGAGCAGTACTTC.

Many counts were recorded for this clonotype. The gene calls are TRBV4-3 and TRBJ1-2; the D is unclear. Trimming cost V 0 bases and J 8 bases, with 10 bases left between them. Germline CDR1 is LGHNA and CDR2 is YSLEER. This CDR3 is built from 13 residues. CDR3 protein: CASSQDRRGGYTF. CDR3 nucleotides: TGCGCCAGCAGCCAAGATCGTCGGGGAGGCTACACCTTC.

In its sample, this clonotype was seen a few times. The chain uses TRBV11-2 and TRBJ2-3; 9 nucleotides align to TRBD1. The CDR3 spans 16 residues. V dropped 5 bases and J dropped 2; count of bases not matched to a gene: 8. Germline V gives CDR1 SGHAT, CDR2 FQNNGV. The CDR3 region has the DNA TGTGCCAGCAGCCATAACAGGGGGCGATACACAGATACGCAGTATTTT. Its protein product is CASSHNRGRYTDTQYF.

This clonotype has just a few counts. V gene TRBV11-2 combines with J gene TRBJ2-1, with TRBD2 matching 14 bases. Germline V CDR1 and CDR2: SGHAT, FQNNGV. V was clipped by 6 bases and J by 7 bases; unmatched bases: 14. The CDR3 runs to 18 residues. CDR3 sequence reads: CASRKIATGLAGVNEQFF. The DNA of the CDR3 is TGTGCCAGCAGAAAAATTGCTACGGGACTAGCGGGAGTAAATGAGCAGTTCTTC.

The chain joins TRBV30 to TRBJ2-7; 10 bases line up with TRBD2. This CDR3 is 13 amino acids long. Losses at the gene ends were 2 bases for V and 6 bases for J; bases not matched to a gene: 4. In germline, CDR1 is GTSNPN, CDR2 SVGIG (reference sequence). The DNA of the CDR3 is TGTGCCTGGAGTTTAAGCGGGGGGGGCGAGCAGTACTTC. This sequence encodes CAWSLSGGGEQYF.

This clonotype was seen a handful of times. This chain connects TRBV3-1 to TRBJ1-6; unclear D gene. With 5 bases removed from V and 8 bases from J, the gap between germline ends came to 13 bases. This CDR3 has 14 residues. Germline CDR1 reads LGHDT; CDR2 reads YNNKEL (reference sequence). CDR3 region: CASSNRAGDSPLHF. CDR3 DNA sequence: TGTGCCAGCAGCAATCGGGCCGGGGATTCACCCCTCCACTTT. Full variable domain (remainder filled in from reference TRBV3-1 and TRBJ1-6): DTAVSQTPKYLVTQMGNDKSIKCEQNLGHDTMYWYKQDSKKFLKIMFSYNNKELIINETVPNRFSPKSPDKAHLNLHINSLELGDSAVYFCASSNRAGDSPLHFGNGTRLTVT.

This clonotype occurred once. The rearrangement joins TRBV27 to TRBJ2-7; tentative D call: TRBD2 (5 bases). Germline loops: CDR1 MNHEY, CDR2 SMNVEV (reference sequence). This CDR3 is built from 13 residues. Deletions cut 4 bases from V and 6 bases from J, with 13 bases between. The CDR3 loop is CASSSVPGFEQYF. The CDR3 bases are TGTGCCAGCAGTTCCGTCCCGGGGTTCGAGCAGTACTTC.

This clonotype was seen more than once but under ten times. The chain carries TRBV4-1 and TRBJ2-1; D perhaps matches TRBD2 (6 bases). The CDR3 is 14 residues long. From germline, CDR1 is MGHRA and CDR2 YSYEKL. V gave up 3 bases and J gave up 7 bases, with 13 bases separating them. CDR3 coding DNA: TGCGCCAGCAGCCACGCGGGGCCTTTAAATGAGCAGTTCTTC. Protein product: CASSHAGPLNEQFF.

V is TRBV6-5 and J is TRBJ2-1, with 9 bases identical to TRBD2. Germline V gives CDR1 MNHEY, CDR2 SVGAGI. CDR3 size: 16 residues. Trimming at V came to 0 bases and at J to 6 bases, leaving 6 bases not matched to a gene. The CDR3 sequence is CASSYSGSGGGNEQFF. Here the CDR3 DNA reads TGTGCCAGCAGTTACTCGGGTAGCGGGGGTGGCAATGAGCAGTTCTTC.

This chain links TRBV4-3 with TRBJ1-5; no definite D call. Germline values: CDR1 LGHNA, CDR2 YSLEER. With 1 base removed from V and 6 bases from J, the gap between germline ends came to 10 bases. CDR3 length equals 14 residues. The CDR3 DNA is TGCGCCAGCAGCCAAGCCTTACGGGGTCAGCCCCAGCATTTT. It encodes CASSQALRGQPQHF.